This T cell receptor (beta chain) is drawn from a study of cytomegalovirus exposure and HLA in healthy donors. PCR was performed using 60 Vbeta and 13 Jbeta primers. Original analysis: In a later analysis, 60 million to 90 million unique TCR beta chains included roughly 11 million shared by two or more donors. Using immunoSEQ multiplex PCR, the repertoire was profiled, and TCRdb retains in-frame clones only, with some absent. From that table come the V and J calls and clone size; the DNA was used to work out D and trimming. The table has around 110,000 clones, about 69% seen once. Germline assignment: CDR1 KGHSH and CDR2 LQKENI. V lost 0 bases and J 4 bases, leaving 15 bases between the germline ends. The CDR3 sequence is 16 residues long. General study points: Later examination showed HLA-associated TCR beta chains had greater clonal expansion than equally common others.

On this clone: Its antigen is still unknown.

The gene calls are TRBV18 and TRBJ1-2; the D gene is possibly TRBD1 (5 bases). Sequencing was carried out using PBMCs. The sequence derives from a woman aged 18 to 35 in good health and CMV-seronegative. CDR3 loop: CASSPPGQGEIYGYTF. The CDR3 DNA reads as TGTGCCAGCTCACCACCGGGTCAGGGTGAGATCTATGGCTACACCTTC.